A single sample is the source of the 13 T cell receptor beta chains below, sequenced in a study of T cell responses to AZD1222 COVID-19 vaccine. Data came from immunoSEQ multiplex PCR; TCRdb stores just in-frame clones and leaves some out. The table lists some 150,000 clones, more than 85% of them singletons. Sequenced here: peripheral blood, sampled 28 days after the second AZD1222 dose. Source of these receptors: an adult who received the AZD1222 COVID-19 vaccine.

This sequence joins TRBV6-6 and TRBJ2-2; a possible D gene is TRBD2 (6 bases). This CDR3 region has 13 residues. CDR1 and CDR2 from the germline V gene are MNHNY and SVGAGI (reference sequence). Deletions cut 6 bases from V and 5 bases from J, with 10 bases between. In DNA, the CDR3 is TGTGCCAGCAGGGAGGGCCGGACCGGGGAGCTGTTTTTT. Amino acids: CASREGRTGELFF.

The chain carries TRBV10-3 and TRBJ1-1; 10 bases are a match to TRBD1. Per germline, CDR1 ENHRY and CDR2 SYGVKD. The CDR3 length is 15 residues. V was clipped by 7 bases and J by 1 base; unmatched bases: 6. The CDR3 nucleotides are TGTGCCATCACAGGGACAGGGGTTCCGAACACTGAAGCTTTCTTT. Protein: CAITGTGVPNTEAFF.

V gene TRBV30 combines with J gene TRBJ2-7; D possibly uses TRBD1 or TRBD2 (5 bases each). This CDR3 contains 14 residues. Germline V gene data show CDR1 as GTSNPN and CDR2 as SVGIG (reference sequence). Trimming took 0 bases from V and 2 from J, leaving 11 bases between them. This CDR3 is CAWSVRGRTYEQYF. For the CDR3, the DNA is TGTGCCTGGAGTGTCCGGGGCCGAACCTACGAGCAGTACTTC.

The chain employs TRBV7-8 and TRBJ1-3, with TRBD1 matching 7 bases. V lost 1 base and J lost 0; bases outside the gene matches: 6. CDR3 length equals 17 residues. Germline CDR1 reads SGHVS; CDR2 reads FQNEAQ. CDR3 amino acids: CASSLERGPYSGNTIYF. CDR3 DNA sequence: TGTGCCAGCAGCTTAGAAAGGGGGCCCTACTCTGGAAACACCATATATTTT.

The chain carries TRBV24-1 and TRBJ1-6; no clear D. Looked up from germline, CDR1 is KGHDR and CDR2 is SFDVKD. This CDR3 comprises 12 residues. The V end was cut by 4 bases, the J end by 13 bases, with 10 bases between. CDR3 DNA: TGTGCCACCAGTGACAGCTCCGGCCCCCTCCACTTT. Translating it yields CATSDSSGPLHF.

The chain joins TRBV5-1 to TRBJ2-7; 11 bases line up with TRBD1. CDR1 and CDR2 (germline): SGHRS, YFSETQ. The J segment lost 2 bases and the V segment lost 9 bases, leaving 4 bases of the junction unmatched. The CDR3 covers 13 residues. CDR3 sequence: CAIPGQGAYEQYF. DNA for the CDR3: TGCGCCATCCCGGGACAGGGGGCCTACGAGCAGTACTTC.

The V gene is TRBV7-2, the J gene TRBJ1-1, with a tentative D call TRBD1 (6 bases). V was trimmed by 5 bases and J by 1 base, leaving 17 bases between them. Germline V lookup: CDR1 SGHTA, CDR2 FQGNSA. The CDR3 is 16 amino acids. CDR3 region: CASSTGRTVRNTEAFF. DNA for the CDR3: TGTGCCAGCAGCACAGGGCGGACAGTTAGGAACACTGAAGCTTTCTTT.

V usage is TRBV7-2 and J usage is TRBJ1-2, with D tentatively TRBD1 (6 bases). Germline assignment: CDR1 SGHTA and CDR2 FQGNSA. Trimming removed 6 bases from V and 5 bases from J, with 19 bases in between. The CDR3 spans 15 residues. The CDR3 nucleotides are TGTGCCAGCAGTACTACAGGGCAGGTTTGGTATGGCTACACCTTC. The encoded protein is CASSTTGQVWYGYTF. Full variable domain (outside the CDR3, taken from reference TRBV7-2 and TRBJ1-2): GAGVSQSPSNKVTEKGKDVELRCDPISGHTALYWYRQSLGQGLEFLIYFQGNSAPDKSGLPSDRFSAERTGGSVSTLTIQRTQQEDSAVYLCASSTTGQVWYGYTFGSGTRLTVV.

This clone was observed a single time. This chain joins TRBV6-5 and TRBJ1-4, with a possible D match to TRBD1 (5 bases). Germline V gene lookup returns CDR1 MNHEY and CDR2 SVGAGI. CDR3 length equals 14 residues. V lost 0 bases and J 8 bases, leaving 10 bases between the germline ends. The CDR3 sequence is CASSYSGVFEKLFF. The CDR3 nucleotides read TGTGCCAGCAGTTACTCAGGGGTATTCGAAAAACTGTTTTTT.

This chain uses TRBV7-3 with TRBJ1-1, with a tentative D call TRBD1 (5 bases). V was shortened by 4 bases and J by 5 bases, with 11 bases between the two germline ends. This CDR3 spans 13 amino acids. CDR1 SGHTA and CDR2 FQGTGA come from the germline V gene. The CDR3 nucleotides read TGTGCCAGCAGCTCCCAGGGTTGGACTGAAGCTTTCTTT. Its translation is CASSSQGWTEAFF.

The chain uses TRBV9 and TRBJ2-3; TRBD2 matches 8 bases. The CDR3 is 15 amino acids. J was trimmed by 4 bases and V by 4 bases; bases with no gene match: 8. Germline CDR1 reads SGDLS; CDR2 reads YYNGEE. CDR3 bases: TGTGCCAGCAGCCCCTCTCGGGGGGGAGCAGATACGCAGTATTTT. Its translation is CASSPSRGGADTQYF.

The chain uses TRBV28 and TRBJ2-7; 8 nucleotides line up with TRBD1. Germline CDR1 MDHEN, CDR2 SYDVKM. This CDR3 is built from 15 residues. The junction had 9 bases not matched to a gene; V was cut back by 5 bases and J by 3 bases. CDR3 region: CASSQGPGGYYEQYF. CDR3 coding DNA: TGTGCCAGCAGTCAGGGTCCAGGGGGCTACTACGAGCAGTACTTC.

This chain uses TRBV5-5 with TRBJ1-1; unclear D gene. The germline V gene has CDR1 SGHKS and CDR2 YYEKEE (reference sequence). This CDR3 spans 13 amino acids. The ends were cut back, 4 bases at V and 1 base at J, with 8 bases in the middle. As DNA, the CDR3 is TGTGCCAGCAGCCTTGACACGAACACTGAAGCTTTCTTT. Its translation: CASSLDTNTEAFF.